This record concerns one T cell receptor (beta chain) sequence. The antigen is undetermined. The data stem from a study of cytomegalovirus exposure and HLA in healthy donors. The study's findings and limits: Cytomegalovirus association was listed for around 170 TCR beta chains. As a later analysis showed, several of the most significant clusters appeared to be linked to common viral pathogens.

Trimming took 4 bases from V and 2 from J, leaving 15 bases between them. Germline V CDR1 and CDR2: GTSNPN, SVGIG (reference sequence). The CDR3 consists of 15 residues. Amplification used 60 Vbeta primers and 13 Jbeta primers. TCRdb's table, derived via immunoSEQ multiplex PCR, lists solely in-frame clones and lacks some. The repertoire has more than 110,000 clones, roughly three quarters of them found once; the top ten carry about 3%. Source material: PBMCs. This clonotype was sampled from a female donor in good health and CMV-seronegative. The chain has TRBV30 and TRBJ1-5; a possible D gene is TRBD1 (5 bases). The CDR3 DNA reads as TGTGCCTGGAACGTGGGCGGGGACGGCAATCAGCCCCAGCATTTT. Translated, it gives CAWNVGGDGNQPQHF.